The 7 T cell receptor beta chains below were found in one sample sequenced in a study of cytomegalovirus exposure and HLA in healthy donors (dated by TCRdb to 2017 to 2019). Library preparation used the immunoSEQ multiplex PCR assay. For the multiplex PCR, a mixture combining 60 forward primers for TCR Vbeta segments and 13 reverse primers for TCR Jbeta segments was used. TCRdb stores this immuneACCESS table with in-frame sequences only. Part of the clones is absent; in the studies checked, under half of the shortfall reflects unresolved V genes, and no reason is known for the rest. The sample has some 150,000 clones on record, roughly nine tenths of them singletons. About 0.85% of the sample comes from the top ten. The sequencing input was PBMCs. These receptors came from a woman aged 25-40 years in good health and CMV-seronegative.

The chain joins TRBV30 to TRBJ2-2; 9 bases fit TRBD1. J lost 8 bases, V lost 3 bases, and 7 bases had no gene match. This CDR3 is 14 amino acids long. Germline V gene data show CDR1 as GTSNPN and CDR2 as SVGIG (reference sequence). The CDR3 loop reads CAWSRDRDLGELFF. For the CDR3, the DNA is TGTGCCTGGAGCCGGGACAGGGATTTGGGGGAGCTGTTTTTT.

The chain joins TRBV6-5 to TRBJ2-5; 8 positions agree with TRBD1. The CDR3 loop spans 14 amino acids. The V gene end was trimmed by 6 bases and the J gene end by 2 bases; junction bases not matched to a gene: 5. In germline, CDR1 is MNHEY, CDR2 SVGAGI. In DNA, the CDR3 is TGTGCCAGCAGCTTACAGGGGGAACAAGAGACCCAGTACTTC. Translating gives CASSLQGEQETQYF.

CDR3 sequence reads: CASSREGANVLTF. The CDR3 nucleotides are TGTGCCAGTAGTCGGGAGGGGGCCAACGTCCTGACTTTC. The genes are TRBV19 and TRBJ2-6, with a possible D match to TRBD2 (6 bases). CDR1 and CDR2 (germline): LNHDA, SQIVND (reference sequence). Trimming removed 5 bases from V and 4 bases from J, with 6 bases in between. The CDR3 length is 13 residues.

This chain joins TRBV7-3 and TRBJ2-1; 11 bases match TRBD2. V was pared by 0 bases and J by 3 bases, with 4 bases of the junction left unmatched. Germline CDR1 is SGHTA and CDR2 is FQGTGA. The CDR3 extends over 17 amino acids. The CDR3 region is CASSLTATSGSYNEQFF. As DNA, the CDR3 is TGTGCCAGCAGCTTAACCGCAACTAGCGGGAGCTACAATGAGCAGTTCTTC.

This chain links TRBV2 with TRBJ1-5; D gene unclear. This CDR3 has 14 residues. The germline gives CDR1 SNHLY, CDR2 FYNNEI. Trimming shortened V by 2 bases and J by 3 bases, and 8 bases separated the two germline ends. The CDR3 spells CASSEIFFNQPQHF. For the CDR3, the DNA is TGTGCCAGCAGTGAAATATTTTTCAATCAGCCCCAGCATTTT.

The chain uses TRBV4-2 and TRBJ2-7; TRBD2 matches at 8 bases. The CDR3 is made up of 15 amino acids. V lost 4 bases, J lost 2 bases, and 7 bases stayed unmatched. CDR1 is LGHNA, CDR2 YNFKEQ, per germline. CDR3: CASSPTSGEAYEQYF. In DNA, the CDR3 is TGTGCCAGCAGCCCCACTAGCGGTGAGGCCTACGAGCAGTACTTC.

The gene calls are TRBV11-2 and TRBJ2-7; 9 bases fit TRBD2. The germline V gene encodes CDR1 SGHAT and CDR2 FQNNGV. J gave up 5 bases and V 6 bases, and 5 bases lay outside the gene matches. The CDR3 loop spans 13 amino acids. The CDR3 here is CASRAGGRNEQYF. The CDR3 DNA reads as TGTGCCAGCAGGGCGGGGGGGCGGAACGAGCAGTACTTC.